Each of the 32 T cell receptor beta chains below was sequenced from the same sample in a study of T cell responses to AZD1222 COVID-19 vaccine. Assay used: immunoSEQ multiplex PCR; TCRdb lists only in-frame clones, some missing. The sample records approximately 120,000 clones, about 90% being singletons. Sequenced material: peripheral blood, taken 28 days after the second AZD1222 dose. The receptors derive from an adult who received the AZD1222 COVID-19 vaccine.

CDR3 DNA sequence: TGTGCCAGCAGCCCACTGGGTTTTGAGCAGTTCTTC. This translates into CASSPLGFEQFF. The chain links TRBV7-2 to TRBJ2-1; no definite D call. The CDR3 loop spans 12 amino acids. Trimming stripped 5 bases from V and 9 bases from J, with 11 bases between. In germline, CDR1 is SGHTA, CDR2 FQGNSA.

The J gene is TRBJ1-1, the V gene TRBV18; 8 positions agree with TRBD1. This CDR3 region has 14 residues. The ends lost 5 bases at V and 1 base at J; junction bases unmatched: 3. Per the germline V gene, CDR1 is KGHSH and CDR2 is LQKENI. CDR3 DNA: TGTGCCAGCTCATCCCAGGGGGCGAACACTGAAGCTTTCTTT. Translated, it gives CASSSQGANTEAFF.

This rearrangement joins TRBV27 to TRBJ1-5; tentatively, D is TRBD1 (6 bases). Germline CDR1 is MNHEY and CDR2 is SMNVEV (reference sequence). This CDR3 is 16 amino acids long. Trimming removed 6 bases from V and 0 bases from J, with 15 bases in between. CDR3 amino acids: CASSRTAFYSNQPQHF. DNA for the CDR3: TGTGCCAGCAGCAGGACAGCATTCTATAGCAATCAGCCCCAGCATTTT.

The chain joins TRBV5-6 to TRBJ1-2; D is perhaps TRBD1 (6 bases). V lost 4 bases to trimming and J lost 6 bases, with 10 bases between them. CDR3 length: 12 amino acids. The germline gives CDR1 SGHDT, CDR2 YYEEEE. The CDR3 region is CASSRNRDGYTF. The CDR3 DNA reads as TGTGCCAGCAGCCGTAACAGGGATGGCTACACCTTC. The full variable domain, its missing parts supplied by reference TRBV5-6 and TRBJ1-2, is DAGVTQSPTHLIKTRGQQVTLRCSPKSGHDTVSWYQQALGQGPQFIFQYYEEEERQRGNFPDRFSGHQFPNYSSELNVNALLLGDSALYLCASSRNRDGYTFGSGTRLTVV.

This clone was observed a few times. CDR3 nucleotides: TGTGCCAGCAGCTCCTGGGCCGGGGAGCTGTTTTTT. It encodes CASSSWAGELFF. V usage is TRBV9 and J usage is TRBJ2-2; D is unresolved. V was clipped by 4 bases and J by 6 bases, with 7 bases between them. This CDR3 region has 12 residues. The germline V gene has CDR1 SGDLS and CDR2 YYNGEE.

This clone was detected only once. The rearrangement links TRBV6-5 to TRBJ1-4; 7 bases match TRBD1. Looked up from germline, CDR1 is MNHEY and CDR2 is SVGAGI. This CDR3 is built from 15 residues. Germline trimming cut 5 bases from V and 8 bases from J; bases unmatched to any gene: 11. The CDR3 here is CASSPFWETGEKLFF. The CDR3 DNA reads as TGTGCCAGCAGTCCCTTTTGGGAGACAGGGGAAAAACTGTTTTTT.

Notes on this clone: Other DNA sequences in the sample encode the same CDR3. This chain joins TRBV30 and TRBJ1-3; no firm D call. The V and J ends lost 0 bases and 0 bases respectively, with 9 bases between them. The CDR3 is 15 residues long. CDR1 is GTSNPN and CDR2 is SVGIG in the germline V gene (reference sequence). Here the CDR3 DNA reads TGTGCCTGGAGTGTAAGGAGGAGCTCTGGAAACACCATATATTTT. Its translation is CAWSVRRSSGNTIYF.

The genes are TRBV25-1 and TRBJ1-5, with D maybe TRBD1 (5 bases). Germline loops: CDR1 MGHDK, CDR2 SYGVNS. This CDR3 is built from 15 residues. Trimming cost V 4 bases and J 1 base, with 11 bases left between them. The CDR3 is CASSAKGISNQPQHF. The CDR3 DNA follows: TGTGCCAGCAGTGCTAAGGGGATAAGCAATCAGCCCCAGCATTTT.

This clone occurred once. V is TRBV29-1 and J is TRBJ2-7; D not certain. Trimming removed 4 bases at V and 6 bases at J, with 10 bases between. The CDR3 is 11 residues long. Per germline, CDR1 SQVTM and CDR2 ANQGSEA. CDR3 in DNA: TGCAGCGTTGGAGATGGTCTCGAGCAGTACTTC. Protein: CSVGDGLEQYF.

The genes are TRBV28 and TRBJ2-3; D gene uncertain. Per germline, CDR1 MDHEN and CDR2 SYDVKM. The CDR3 length is 14 residues. Trimming left V 7 bases short and J 0 bases short, with 11 bases between. The CDR3 region is CASTPVGSTDTQYF. The CDR3 DNA reads as TGTGCCAGCACCCCCGTGGGGAGCACAGATACGCAGTATTTT.

This sequence joins TRBV6-5 and TRBJ1-2; D ambiguous. The CDR3 is made up of 13 amino acids. V lost 10 bases and J lost 3, with 15 bases in between. CDR1 and CDR2 (germline): MNHEY, SVGAGI. In nucleotides, the CDR3 is TGTGCCACCGACGGAGTCCAGCACTATGGCTACACCTTC. It encodes CATDGVQHYGYTF.

This clone was seen a single time. V gene TRBV6-2 or TRBV6-3 combines with J gene TRBJ2-1, with D unresolved. The ends were cut back, 0 bases at V and 10 bases at J, with 10 bases in the middle. Germline V CDR1 and CDR2: MNHEY, SVGEGT. The CDR3 covers 13 residues. In DNA, the CDR3 is TGTGCCAGCAGTTACTCGATCGCCGGAGAGCAGTTCTTC. Amino acids: CASSYSIAGEQFF.

CDR3 sequence: CASSHGGEQFF. The CDR3 DNA sequence: TGTGCCAGCAGCCACGGGGGTGAGCAGTTCTTC. V gene TRBV7-8 combines with J gene TRBJ2-1, with TRBD2 as a possible D gene (6 bases). The V gene lost 5 bases and the J gene lost 9 bases, with 8 bases spanning the gap. The CDR3 length is 11 residues. Per germline, CDR1 SGHVS and CDR2 FQNEAQ.

This rearrangement joins TRBV7-6 to TRBJ1-1, with D possibly matching TRBD1 (5 bases). Trimming cost V 7 bases and J 3 bases, with 21 bases left between them. Looked up from germline, CDR1 is SGHVS and CDR2 is FNYEAQ. The CDR3 contains 16 residues. CDR3 nucleotide sequence: TGTGCCAGCACCTTTTCACCGACAGTAATCTACACTGAAGCTTTCTTT. It codes for CASTFSPTVIYTEAFF.

V is TRBV3-1 (or the pseudogene TRBV3-2) and J is TRBJ2-3, with 9 bases lining up with TRBD1. CDR3 size: 17 residues. Germline V lookup: CDR1 LGHDT, CDR2 YNNKEL (reference sequence). V trimming: 0 bases; J trimming: 0 bases; junction bases outside the gene matches: 4. DNA of the CDR3: TGTGCCAGCAGCCAAGACGTCGGACAGGGGAGCACAGATACGCAGTATTTT. It specifies CASSQDVGQGSTDTQYF.

The chain links TRBV4-1 to TRBJ2-7; 11 bases line up with TRBD1. The CDR3 spans 17 residues. The V gene's germline CDR1 is MGHRA and CDR2 YSYEKL. The V segment lost 0 bases and the J segment 3 bases; nucleotides outside the gene matches: 7. The CDR3 protein is CASSQEPGTGGVYEQYF. CDR3 bases: TGCGCCAGCAGCCAAGAACCCGGGACAGGGGGTGTCTACGAGCAGTACTTC.

This sequence joins TRBV11-2 and TRBJ2-1, with D perhaps TRBD1 (6 bases). Germline lookup yields CDR1 SGHAT and CDR2 FQNNGV. Deletions cut 3 bases from V and 1 base from J, with 13 bases between. The length of the CDR3 is 16 residues. CDR3 coding DNA: TGTGCCAGCAGCTTGTACAGGGTGTGGTCCTACAATGAGCAGTTCTTC. Protein sequence: CASSLYRVWSYNEQFF.

The rearrangement links TRBV4-2 to TRBJ1-1; weak D call: TRBD1 (5 bases). Per the germline V gene, CDR1 is LGHNA and CDR2 is YNFKEQ. The V gene lost 6 bases and the J gene lost 0 bases, with 11 bases spanning the gap. This CDR3 comprises 14 residues. In DNA, the CDR3 is TGTGCCAGCAGACCGGACACGATGAACACTGAAGCTTTCTTT. The encoded protein is CASRPDTMNTEAFF.

The CDR3 DNA follows: TGCGCCAGCAGCTTTGGGCGGGGGGCCATCTACGAGCAGTACTTC. Translated, it gives CASSFGRGAIYEQYF. This chain joins TRBV5-1 and TRBJ2-7; TRBD2 agrees at 8 bases. The germline V gene has CDR1 SGHRS and CDR2 YFSETQ. V lost 2 bases to trimming and J lost 3 bases; unmatched junction nucleotides: 7. The CDR3 loop spans 15 amino acids.

This chain connects TRBV7-2 to TRBJ1-5; D call uncertain. The CDR3 runs to 15 residues. The V gene lost 3 bases and the J gene lost 7 bases, with 16 bases spanning the gap. Germline values: CDR1 SGHTA, CDR2 FQGNSA. The DNA of the CDR3 is TGTGCCAGCAGCTTTGGCCCGGGAGGTGGACAGCCCCAGCATTTT. Its protein product is CASSFGPGGGQPQHF.

This chain uses TRBV27 with TRBJ2-1; D is unclear. V was trimmed by 2 bases and J by 1 base, leaving 9 bases between them. This CDR3 spans 15 amino acids. Germline assignment: CDR1 MNHEY and CDR2 SMNVEV (reference sequence). Written as DNA, the CDR3 is TGTGCCAGCAGTTTAAAAGGGTGGTCCTACAATGAGCAGTTCTTC. This translates into CASSLKGWSYNEQFF.

CDR3 nucleotide sequence: TGTGCCAGCAGCGATGGGGGGAATCAGCCCCAGCATTTT. Translated, it gives CASSDGGNQPQHF. This rearrangement joins TRBV5-6 to TRBJ1-5, with D maybe TRBD1 (5 bases). This CDR3 has 13 amino acids. Trimming took 4 bases from V and 4 from J, leaving 9 bases between them. Germline CDR1 SGHDT, CDR2 YYEEEE. Combining the CDR3 with reference TRBV5-6 and TRBJ1-5 gives the whole variable domain DAGVTQSPTHLIKTRGQQVTLRCSPKSGHDTVSWYQQALGQGPQFIFQYYEEEERQRGNFPDRFSGHQFPNYSSELNVNALLLGDSALYLCASSDGGNQPQHFGDGTRLSIL.

This rearrangement joins TRBV3-1 (or the pseudogene TRBV3-2) to TRBJ2-2; possible D gene TRBD2, 5 bases. The V gene lost 1 base and the J gene lost 6 bases, with 9 bases spanning the gap. CDR3 length: 14 amino acids. Germline-derived CDR1 and CDR2 are LGHDT and YNNKEL (reference sequence). The DNA of the CDR3 is TGTGCCAGCAGCCAAGGTTTGGAGGCCGGGGAGCTGTTTTTT. It specifies CASSQGLEAGELFF.

The chain joins TRBV3-1 (or the pseudogene TRBV3-2) to TRBJ1-2; D call uncertain. The germline V gene encodes CDR1 LGHDT and CDR2 YNNKEL (reference sequence). There are 15 residues in the CDR3. V lost 5 bases, J lost 4 bases, and 17 bases lay in between. The CDR3 is CASSENGSPSYGYTF. DNA for the CDR3: TGTGCCAGCAGCGAGAACGGGAGCCCTTCCTATGGCTACACCTTC.

The CDR3 region is CASSYWNTGELFF. Written as DNA, the CDR3 is TGTGCCAGCAGCTATTGGAACACCGGGGAGCTGTTTTTT. V gene TRBV5-5 combines with J gene TRBJ2-2; D is uncertain. Germline V gene lookup returns CDR1 SGHKS and CDR2 YYEKEE (reference sequence). Deletions cut 3 bases from V and 1 base from J, with 4 bases between. The CDR3 runs 13 residues.

The CDR3 loop reads CASSVGDGPEAFF. The CDR3 DNA reads TGTGCCAGCAGCGTAGGGGACGGACCTGAAGCTTTCTTT. The V call is TRBV9, the J call TRBJ1-1; maybe TRBD1 (5 bases). The CDR3 extends over 13 amino acids. Trimming pared 0 bases from V and 6 bases from J, leaving 9 bases between. The germline gives CDR1 SGDLS, CDR2 YYNGEE.

This clone is medium-sized by share. The chain joins TRBV9 to TRBJ2-7; 10 bases are shared with TRBD2. V shed 0 bases and J 3 bases; nucleotides not matched to a gene: 9. This CDR3 contains 17 residues. Looked up from germline, CDR1 is SGDLS and CDR2 is YYNGEE. The CDR3 nucleotides read TGTGCCAGCAGCGTAGAATGCCGACTAGCGGGCCTCTACGAGCAGTACTTC. Translated, it gives CASSVECRLAGLYEQYF.

The genes are TRBV5-4 and TRBJ2-7, with 9 bases that match TRBD1. Germline V lookup: CDR1 SGHNT, CDR2 YYREEE (reference sequence). The J segment lost 4 bases and the V segment lost 4 bases, leaving 6 bases of the junction unmatched. The CDR3 extends over 14 amino acids. The CDR3 DNA reads TGTGCCAGCAGCCCCGGACAGGGGATATACGAGCAGTACTTC. This codes for CASSPGQGIYEQYF.

The chain uses TRBV2 and TRBJ2-6; D is uncertain. The CDR3 totals 12 residues. The V gene lost 8 bases and the J gene lost 3 bases, with 5 bases spanning the gap. The V gene's germline CDR1 is SNHLY and CDR2 FYNNEI. The CDR3 DNA sequence: TGTGCCAGCTCTATTGGGGCCAACGTCCTGACTTTC. It encodes CASSIGANVLTF.

The V gene is TRBV19, the J gene TRBJ1-4; D might be TRBD1 (6 bases). Germline CDR1 reads LNHDA; CDR2 reads SQIVND (reference sequence). The CDR3 runs to 15 residues. Deletions cut 4 bases from V and 4 bases from J, with 13 bases between. The CDR3 DNA sequence: TGTGCCAGTAGTACCATCGGGACAAGTAATGAAAAACTGTTTTTT. This gives the protein CASSTIGTSNEKLFF.

The CDR3 sequence is CASSVGDRSYEQYF. CDR3 sequence (DNA): TGTGCCAGCAGCGTAGGGGACAGATCCTACGAGCAGTACTTC. V usage is TRBV9 and J usage is TRBJ2-7; 7 bases agree with TRBD1. Germline-derived CDR1 and CDR2 are SGDLS and YYNGEE. V lost 0 bases, J lost 1 base, and 1 base stayed unmatched. The CDR3 has 14 amino acids.

On this clone itself: Additional DNA sequences in this sample encode the identical CDR3. The chain carries TRBV27 and TRBJ2-5; D unresolved. The CDR3 has 13 amino acids. Germline loops: CDR1 MNHEY, CDR2 SMNVEV (reference sequence). V was cut by 4 bases and J by 4 bases, with 10 bases left in between. The CDR3 DNA sequence: TGTGCCAGCAGTTACCGGGTAAGAGAGACCCAGTACTTC. Translated: CASSYRVRETQYF.